A selection of T cell receptor beta chains follows, all from one sample in a study of blood T cell repertoires in COVID-19. The method was immunoSEQ multiplex PCR; TCRdb's version includes in-frame clones alone and lacks a portion of them. The sample records approximately 180,000 clones, around 79% being singletons. Sequenced material: peripheral blood. Source of these receptors: a woman aged 70-85 years with acute or convalescent COVID-19. CDR3s include the opening cysteine and the closing phenylalanine or tryptophan.

V gene	J gene	CDR3 protein
TRBV29-1	TRBJ2-2	CSIRGWGTGGLTGELFF
TRBV19	TRBJ2-7	CASRNRDSYEQYF
TRBV2	TRBJ1-2	CASTPEGQGGGYTF
TRBV5-6	TRBJ2-1	CASSLGEAYNEQFF
TRBV10-1	TRBJ2-3	CASGTSGTDTQYF
TRBV7-2	TRBJ2-5	CASSALQGGETQYF
TRBV10-2	TRBJ2-1	CASSDEEQFF
TRBV30	TRBJ2-7	CAWTEGGAVSLKQYF
TRBV2	TRBJ2-7	CASSGVTGNSYEQYF
TRBV19	TRBJ2-1	CASSPTSAGVYNEQFF
TRBV7-3	TRBJ2-2	CASSMGGSKITGELFF
TRBV14	TRBJ1-3	CASSQDRLISGNTIYF
TRBV5-1	TRBJ1-1	CASSLAEHTSAFF